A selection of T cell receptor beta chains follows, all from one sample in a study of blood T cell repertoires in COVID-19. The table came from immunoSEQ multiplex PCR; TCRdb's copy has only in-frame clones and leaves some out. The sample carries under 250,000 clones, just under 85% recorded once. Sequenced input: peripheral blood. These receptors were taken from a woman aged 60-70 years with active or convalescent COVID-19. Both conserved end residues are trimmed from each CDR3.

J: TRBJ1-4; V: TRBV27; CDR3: ASSQAGGANKLF
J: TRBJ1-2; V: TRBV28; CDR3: ASTLGGGYT
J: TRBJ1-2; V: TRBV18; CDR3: ASSPPAGSRAIYGYT
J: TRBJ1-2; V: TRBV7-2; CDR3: ASSLQTGVYGYT
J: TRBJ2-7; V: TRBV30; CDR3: AWSYPGLAGNYEQY
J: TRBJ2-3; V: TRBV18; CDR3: ASSSWTSGSTDTQY
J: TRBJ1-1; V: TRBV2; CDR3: ASSFGQPNTEAF
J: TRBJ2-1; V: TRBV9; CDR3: ASSVAGTVNEQF
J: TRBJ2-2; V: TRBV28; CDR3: ASSSLGARGGGGELF
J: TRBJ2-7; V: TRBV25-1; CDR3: ASSEFAKEEQY
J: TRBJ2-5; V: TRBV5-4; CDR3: ASSLAAGLNQETQY
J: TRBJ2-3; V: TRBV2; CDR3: ASRGDFSTDTQY
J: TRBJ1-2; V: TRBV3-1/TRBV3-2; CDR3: ASSQNRENYGYT
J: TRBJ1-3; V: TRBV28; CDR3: ASSLPTGDSGNTIY
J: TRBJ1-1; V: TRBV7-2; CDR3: ASSFQGWTEAF
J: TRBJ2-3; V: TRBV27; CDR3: ASRAYPLRGDTDTQY
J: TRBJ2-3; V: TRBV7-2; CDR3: ASSFGLARHTDTQY
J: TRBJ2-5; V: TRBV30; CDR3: AWNVGRAVETQY
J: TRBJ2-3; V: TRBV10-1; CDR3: ASSLASGGGGDTQY
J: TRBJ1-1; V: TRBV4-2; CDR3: ASSQRLTGDTEAF
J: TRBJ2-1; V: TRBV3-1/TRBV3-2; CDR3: ASSQTGRGHNEQF
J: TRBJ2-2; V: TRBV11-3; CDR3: ASSSIFGDLTGELF
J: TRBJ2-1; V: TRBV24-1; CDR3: ATSDLPGQGARNEQF
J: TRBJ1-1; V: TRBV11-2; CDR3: ATGRGSSEAF
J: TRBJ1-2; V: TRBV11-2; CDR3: ASSLVIDRGYGYT
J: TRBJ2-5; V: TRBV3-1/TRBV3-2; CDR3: ASSQDQAGYQETQY
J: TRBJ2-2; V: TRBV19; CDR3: ASSRSRGSPGELF
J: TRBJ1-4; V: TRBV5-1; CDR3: ASSQRRDRRLNEKLF
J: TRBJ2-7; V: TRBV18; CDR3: ASSAGTSVYEQY
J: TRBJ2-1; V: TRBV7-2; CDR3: ASGSSGAYNEQF
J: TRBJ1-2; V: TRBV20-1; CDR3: SASGVSEFYGYT
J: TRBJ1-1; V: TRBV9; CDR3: ASSVVQQLNTEAF
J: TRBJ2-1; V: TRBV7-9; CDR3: ASSLVLAGRDEQF
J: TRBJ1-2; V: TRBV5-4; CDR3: ASNHGVDPYGYT
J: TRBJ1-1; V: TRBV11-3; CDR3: ASSSPWAVNTEAF
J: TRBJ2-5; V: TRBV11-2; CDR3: ASSLETSGGETQY
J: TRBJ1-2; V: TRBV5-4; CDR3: ASSSLRVGYT
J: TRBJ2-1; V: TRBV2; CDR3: ASSESLAGGDEQF
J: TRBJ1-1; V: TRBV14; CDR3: ASSQRGTAVAF
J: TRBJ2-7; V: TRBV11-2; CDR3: ASSPGTSGIDEQY
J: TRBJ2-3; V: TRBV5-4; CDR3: ASSLAGSGTDTQY
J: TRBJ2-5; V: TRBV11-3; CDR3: ASSRTAGGETQY
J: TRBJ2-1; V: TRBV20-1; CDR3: SAGHPQQF
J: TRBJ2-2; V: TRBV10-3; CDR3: AIRRQGGTGELF
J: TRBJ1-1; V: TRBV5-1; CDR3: ASSIGQDTEAF
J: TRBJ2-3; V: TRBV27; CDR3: ASHPQRYISATSSTDTQY
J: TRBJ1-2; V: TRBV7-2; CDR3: ASSSRGGRNYGYT
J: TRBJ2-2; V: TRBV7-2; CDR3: ASSPGLSAGELF
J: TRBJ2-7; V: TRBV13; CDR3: ASSLGNSYEQY
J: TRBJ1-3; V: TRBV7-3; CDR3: ASSPAGGNTIY
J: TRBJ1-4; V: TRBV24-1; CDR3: ATSDPRPGGDEKLF
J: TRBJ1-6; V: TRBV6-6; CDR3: ASSSVQGARNSPLH
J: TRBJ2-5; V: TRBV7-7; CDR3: ASSVGTGVGETQY
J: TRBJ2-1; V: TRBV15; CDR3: ATSRDLAGYNEQF
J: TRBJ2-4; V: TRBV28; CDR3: ASSPPAGGKNIQY
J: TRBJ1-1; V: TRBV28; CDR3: ASSFPFRVTEAF
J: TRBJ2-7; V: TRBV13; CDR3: ASSLSRTGSGVSYEQY
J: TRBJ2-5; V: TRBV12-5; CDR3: ASGLPRREQETQY
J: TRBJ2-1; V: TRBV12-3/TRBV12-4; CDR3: ASRRDLSNEQF